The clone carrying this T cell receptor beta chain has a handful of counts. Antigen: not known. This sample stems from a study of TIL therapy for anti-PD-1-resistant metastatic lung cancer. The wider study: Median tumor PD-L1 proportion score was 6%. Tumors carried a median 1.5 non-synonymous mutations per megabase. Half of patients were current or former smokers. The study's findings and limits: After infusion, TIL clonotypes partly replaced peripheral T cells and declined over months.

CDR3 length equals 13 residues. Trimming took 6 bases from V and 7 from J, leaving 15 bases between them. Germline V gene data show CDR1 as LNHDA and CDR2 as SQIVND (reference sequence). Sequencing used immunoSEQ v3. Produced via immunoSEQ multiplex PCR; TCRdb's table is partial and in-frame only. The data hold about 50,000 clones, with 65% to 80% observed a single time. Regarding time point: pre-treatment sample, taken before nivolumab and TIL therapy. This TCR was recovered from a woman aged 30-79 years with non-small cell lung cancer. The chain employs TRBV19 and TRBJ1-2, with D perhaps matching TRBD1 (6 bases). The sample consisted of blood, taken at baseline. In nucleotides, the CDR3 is TGTGCCAGTAGACCGGGACATCTAAGTGGCTACACCTTC. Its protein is CASRPGHLSGYTF. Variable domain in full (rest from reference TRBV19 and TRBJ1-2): DGGITQSPKYLFRKEGQNVTLSCEQNLNHDAMYWYRQDPGQGLRLIYYSQIVNDFQKGDIAEGYSVSREKKESFPLTVTSAQKNPTAFYLCASRPGHLSGYTFGSGTRLTVV.